A selection of T cell receptor beta chains follows, all from one sample in a study of vaccination and CD4 T cells after COVID-19. TCRdb ran MiXCR on the PCR reads and lists one entry per CDR3 protein. Of under 20,000 distinct CDR3 sequences listed, around 50% are singletons. These receptors have no identified antigens. The source was CD4+ T cells from blood, cultured in vitro, collected about 7 months after SARS-CoV-2 vaccination. These receptors were obtained from a human donor who had recovered from COVID-19. CDR3s include the opening cysteine and the closing phenylalanine or tryptophan. The D gene is left open where the match is weak. Only some rows state a clone size, as once, few, many or a class for expanded clones.

- 13 TRBJ2-6 TRBV10-1 - TGCGCCAGCAGTGTGTCTGGGGCCAACGTCCTGACTTTC CASSVSGANVLTF
- 16 TRBJ1-1 TRBV15 - TGTGCCACCAGCAGACAACCAGGGGACGGAGGCACTGAAGCTTTCTTT CATSRQPGDGGTEAFF
few 14 TRBJ1-1 TRBV20-1 TRBD1 TGCAGTGCTAGGTCGGACAGGGAGGGTGGTGAAGCTTTCTTT CSARSDREGGEAFF
- 12 TRBJ1-2 TRBV7-2 - TGTGCCAGCAGCCTACTTAACTATGGCTACACCTTC CASSLLNYGYTF
- 16 TRBJ2-7 TRBV7-6 TRBD2 TGTGCCAGCAGCTTAGTGGAGCGGGAGGGTTCCTACGAGCAGTACTTC CASSLVEREGSYEQYF
- 11 TRBJ1-6 TRBV6-5 - TGTGCCAGCAGTTCTAATTCACCCCTCCACTTT CASSSNSPLHF
- 11 TRBJ1-2 TRBV29-1 - TGCAGCGTTGGATACGACTATGGCTACACCTTC CSVGYDYGYTF
once 13 TRBJ1-2 TRBV12-3/TRBV12-4 TRBD1 TGTGCCAGCACCCAACAGACAGGGGTCGGCTACACCTTC CASTQQTGVGYTF
- 13 TRBJ2-1 TRBV20-1 - TGCAGTGCTTCGGCCAATAGCATCGATGAGCAGTTCTTC CSASANSIDEQFF
- 12 TRBJ1-2 TRBV6-2/TRBV6-3 - TGTGCCAGCAGCGCGGGAAACTATGGCTACACCTTC CASSAGNYGYTF
- 15 TRBJ2-5 TRBV7-8 - TGTGCCAGCAGCTCACGGAGTAGCGGCCAAGAGACCCAGTACTTC CASSSRSSGQETQYF
- 13 TRBJ2-3 TRBV7-6 - TGTGCTAGCCGGGCCTCTAGCACAGATACGCAGTATTTT CASRASSTDTQYF
- 14 TRBJ2-7 TRBV6-1 - TGTGCCAGTACTCGAGCCCTAGACTCCTACGAGCAGTACTTC CASTRALDSYEQYF
- 15 TRBJ2-5 TRBV7-3 - TGTGCCAGCAGCTTAGAAGGGTTACAGCAAGAGACCCAGTACTTC CASSLEGLQQETQYF
- 13 TRBJ1-1 TRBV30 - TGTGCCTGGAGTGTAGGTTGGGTGACTGAAGCTTTCTTT CAWSVGWVTEAFF
few 14 TRBJ2-1 TRBV20-1 TRBD2 TGCAGTGCTAGAGAGCTTAGCGGGAGGAATGAGCAGTTCTTC CSARELSGRNEQFF
- 17 TRBJ2-3 TRBV20-1 TRBD2 TGCAGTGCTTTAAGACTAAGCGGGGGGGGTAGCACAGATACGCAGTATTTT CSALRLSGGGSTDTQYF
- 13 TRBJ2-5 TRBV30 - TGTGCCTGGAGTGTCCGGCGGAGGGAGACCCAGTACTTC CAWSVRRRETQYF
- 13 TRBJ2-7 TRBV20-1 - TGCAGTGCTAGGGTTCGTCGGTCCGGGGAGCAGTACTTC CSARVRRSGEQYF
few 14 TRBJ1-3 TRBV7-9 - TGTGCCAGCAGCTTAGTGGTTCCGGGGAACACCATATATTTT CASSLVVPGNTIYF
- 14 TRBJ2-7 TRBV2 - TGTGCCAGCAGTGAAACACCTGGGGTTTACGAGCAGTACTTC CASSETPGVYEQYF
few 13 TRBJ1-2 TRBV27 - TGTGCCAGCAGTTTCCGACAGAACTATGGCTACACCTTC CASSFRQNYGYTF
- 14 TRBJ2-5 TRBV7-6 - TGTGCCAGCAGCCCCCACCAGGGTCAAGAGACCCAGTACTTC CASSPHQGQETQYF
- 16 TRBJ2-3 TRBV7-8 - TGTGCCAGCAGCTTAGCGTTGGTAAGAAGCACAGATACGCAGTATTTT CASSLALVRSTDTQYF
few 9 TRBJ1-2 TRBV20-1 - TGCTGTCACCGGCGGGGCTACACCTTC CCHRRGYTF
- 15 TRBJ2-5 TRBV27 - TGTGCCAGCAGTTCGGACGGCTTGGGGAGTGAGACCCAGTACTTC CASSSDGLGSETQYF
- 15 TRBJ1-3 TRBV2 - TGTGCCAGCAGTGAACGGGGTACCTCTGGAAACACCATATATTTT CASSERGTSGNTIYF
few 13 TRBJ2-5 TRBV6-2/TRBV6-3 - TGTGCCAGCAGCCGACGGCCTCAAGAGACCCAGTACTTC CASSRRPQETQYF
- 14 TRBJ1-1 TRBV11-3 - TGTGCCAGCAGCGTGAGGAGCGTGAACACTGAAGCTTTCTTT CASSVRSVNTEAFF
- 12 TRBJ2-3 TRBV7-6 - TGTGCCAGCAGCACCAGGACAGATACGCAGTATTTT CASSTRTDTQYF
- 13 TRBJ2-7 TRBV20-1 TRBD1 TGCAGTGCTAGGACGGACAGGTTGTCCGAGCAGTACTTC CSARTDRLSEQYF
few 13 TRBJ1-5 TRBV19 - TGTGCCAGTAAGGGCCCTAGCAATCAGCCCCAGCATTTT CASKGPSNQPQHF
- 15 TRBJ2-2 TRBV6-1 TRBD1 TGTGCCAGCACCCAAGGACAGGGGGTTTGGGGGGAGCTGTTTTTT CASTQGQGVWGELFF
- 13 TRBJ2-5 TRBV20-1 TRBD2 TGCAGTGCCATAAGCGGGGTACAAGAGACCCAGTACTTC CSAISGVQETQYF
few 16 TRBJ2-1 TRBV20-1 TRBD2 TGCAGTGCTAGAGATATTGGGACTAGCGGGAGATTTGAGCAGTTCTTC CSARDIGTSGRFEQFF
- 14 TRBJ2-7 TRBV11-2 TRBD2 TGTGCCAGCAGCTTAGGGACTAGCGGGGGCGAGCAGTACTTC CASSLGTSGGEQYF
- 15 TRBJ2-3 TRBV12-3/TRBV12-4 TRBD2 TGTGCCAGCAGTCCCCAAGCGGGAGTGACCGATACGCAGTATTTT CASSPQAGVTDTQYF
- 17 TRBJ2-3 TRBV5-5 TRBD1 TGTGCCAGCAGGATAACCCGGGATACAGGGGGCACAGATACGCAGTATTTT CASRITRDTGGTDTQYF
- 14 TRBJ1-5 TRBV6-1 - TGTGCCAGCAGCAAAAATGGACCGGGTCAGCCCCAGCATTTT CASSKNGPGQPQHF
few 13 TRBJ2-7 TRBV6-1 TRBD1 TGTGCCAGCAGTGAAACAAACAGGGGCGAGCAGTACTTC CASSETNRGEQYF
- 13 TRBJ1-1 TRBV6-5 - TGTGCCAGCAGTTACGACGGCAACACTGAAGCTTTCTTT CASSYDGNTEAFF
- 14 TRBJ1-6 TRBV27 - TGTGCCAGACTCGGGGGGGACGAAAATTCACCCCTCCACTTT CARLGGDENSPLHF
few 15 TRBJ2-7 TRBV6-5 - TGTGCCAGCAGTTACTCGGGGGGTGATTCCTACGAGCAGTACTTC CASSYSGGDSYEQYF
- 14 TRBJ1-1 TRBV9 TRBD1 TGTGCCAGCAGCCAACAGGGGCAGAACACTGAAGCTTTCTTT CASSQQGQNTEAFF
- 14 TRBJ2-7 TRBV2 TRBD2 TGTGCCAGCAGGAGGACTAGCGGGAGTTACGAGCAGTACTTC CASRRTSGSYEQYF
- 15 TRBJ1-1 TRBV18 - TGTGCCAGCTCACCTACGACAGGCCCGAACACTGAAGCTTTCTTT CASSPTTGPNTEAFF
- 13 TRBJ1-1 TRBV7-2 - TGTGCCAGCAGCTTACGACGGGGCACTGAAGCTTTCTTT CASSLRRGTEAFF
- 13 TRBJ1-2 TRBV2 - TGTGCCAGCAGTGTAACGGGCAGAGATGGCTACACCTTC CASSVTGRDGYTF
few 9 TRBJ1-2 TRBV27 - TGTGCCAACAACGGGGGCTACACCTTC CANNGGYTF
- 15 TRBJ1-2 TRBV19 TRBD1 TGTGCCAGTAGTACTCCCGGGACAGGGGGCGATGGCTACACCTTC CASSTPGTGGDGYTF
few 15 TRBJ1-2 TRBV20-1 - TGCAGTGCTAGAGGCCGGACAACTGGCGCCTATGGCTACACCTTC CSARGRTTGAYGYTF